This is a list of T cell receptor beta chains from one sample in a study of CXCR3-negative and CXCR3-positive naive CD8 T cells. TCRdb reanalyzed the 5' RACE reads and collapses them to one entry per CDR3 protein, without DNA. Its table records tens of thousands of distinct CDR3 sequences. Sequenced: memory CD8+ T cells from blood. Receptors were obtained from a human donor in good health. Some clones in this sample may be carry-over from other donors' samples. Each CDR3 is given with its conserved first and last residue. Clone sizes are given selectively: once, few, many, or a class where the clone is expanded.

v_call	j_call	clone_size	cdr3_aa
TRBV7-3	TRBJ1-4	NA	CASSSAAGGANEKLFF
TRBV7-8	TRBJ2-1	NA	CASSFYGEEQFF
TRBV6-5	TRBJ1-3	NA	CASSTTGPLSGSGNTIYF
TRBV28	TRBJ1-4	NA	CASSLYGITANEKLFF
TRBV6-2/TRBV6-3	TRBJ2-1	NA	CASSYSGGGDHTNEQFF
TRBV21-1	TRBJ1-1	NA	CASSSRDRPLNTEAFF
TRBV24-1	TRBJ2-3	NA	CATSDLGPLSTDTQYF
TRBV28	TRBJ1-1	NA	CASSLNRDTLNTEAFF
TRBV29-1	TRBJ2-1	NA	CSVDRPDYSYNEQFF
TRBV4-2	TRBJ1-2	NA	CASSRDSESNYGYTF
TRBV11-2	TRBJ1-5	NA	CASSLTSGRDNQPQHF
TRBV3-1	TRBJ1-1	NA	CASSPPGGPMNTEAFF
TRBV20-1	TRBJ1-3	NA	CSVGILGDSGNTIYF
TRBV7-9	TRBJ1-1	NA	CASRPQTGGNTEAFF
TRBV13	TRBJ2-7	NA	CASSLRDRGYEQYF
TRBV15	TRBJ1-2	NA	CATSTTDLTRTGAGGYTF
TRBV11-3	TRBJ1-1	NA	CASSPETGENNEAFF
TRBV29-1	TRBJ1-1	NA	CSVEPTGEGTEAFF
TRBV20-1	TRBJ1-2	NA	CSARALGLQDYTF
TRBV20-1	TRBJ2-7	NA	CSADAPTGARDYEQYF
TRBV6-4	TRBJ1-6	NA	CASGQGDNSPLHF
TRBV9	TRBJ1-2	NA	CASSPKVRYNYGYTF
TRBV10-3	TRBJ1-4	NA	CAISEGLTNEKLFF
TRBV20-1	TRBJ2-1	NA	CSARGRTSGTIAYNEQFF
TRBV21-1	TRBJ1-4	NA	CASSKVRTGGKKLFF
TRBV20-1	TRBJ2-7	NA	CSADRDSGTYEQYF
TRBV29-1	TRBJ2-1	NA	CSVGYYYNEQFF
TRBV29-1	TRBJ2-5	NA	CSVDGVGETQYF
TRBV18	TRBJ2-3	NA	CASSALPEGTSTDTQYF
TRBV12-3/TRBV12-4	TRBJ2-3	NA	CASSYSDDTQYF
TRBV7-9	TRBJ2-7	NA	CASSYRDRVRKQYF
TRBV19	TRBJ1-2	medium-sized	CASSMATATGDGYTF
TRBV29-1	TRBJ2-5	NA	CSVDPGEETQYF
TRBV6-2/TRBV6-3	TRBJ2-7	NA	CASTRRGYEQYF
TRBV7-9	TRBJ2-3	NA	CASSSSTTRADTQYF
TRBV5-1	TRBJ1-1	NA	CASSSSGSPEAFF
TRBV7-7	TRBJ2-7	NA	CASSPSPDRSSYEQYF
TRBV29-1	TRBJ1-1	NA	CSVEDPRGVNTEAFF
TRBV7-3	TRBJ1-1	NA	CASSLSGGAEAFF
TRBV25-1	TRBJ2-2	NA	CASSDGGELFF
TRBV24-1	TRBJ2-3	NA	CATSDYGTSGTDTQYF
TRBV3-1	TRBJ2-3	NA	CASSQGFLGAGVDTQYF
TRBV28	TRBJ1-1	NA	CASSPGVVRGLFAGAFF
TRBV4-3	TRBJ2-1	medium-sized	CASSQDSGTYNEQFF
TRBV20-1	TRBJ2-3	NA	CSASGLAGTDTQYF
TRBV28	TRBJ2-7	NA	CASNLFVADEQYF
TRBV12-3/TRBV12-4	TRBJ1-2	NA	CASSTIFGGYTF
TRBV11-2	TRBJ1-4	NA	CASSSWTAQDEKLFF
TRBV6-5	TRBJ2-7	NA	CASSPGSGREQYF
TRBV10-3	TRBJ1-5	NA	CAISETQGNNQPQHF
TRBV7-4	TRBJ1-5	NA	CASSLGPVGDINQPQHF
TRBV15	TRBJ2-6	NA	CATGQGSSGANVLTF
TRBV7-3	TRBJ2-1	NA	CASSQIWENEQFF